One and the same sample provided the 18 T cell receptor beta chains below, sequenced in a study of CD8 T cells in ankylosing spondylitis. TCRdb called the 5' RACE reads again in MiXCR, with one record for every CDR3 protein. The profile covers about 240,000 distinct CDR3 sequences, with roughly 8.2% appearing a single time and around 5.1% taken by the ten largest. Sequences were obtained from blood, either unsorted or a sorted T cell fraction (not recorded which). These receptor sequences come from a female donor with ankylosing spondylitis or in good health (not recorded which).

This chain connects TRBV25-1 to TRBJ1-4; weak D call: TRBD1 (5 bases). V lost 3 bases and J 7 bases, leaving 12 bases between the germline ends. Germline CDR1 MGHDK, CDR2 SYGVNS. The CDR3 runs 14 residues. The CDR3, as DNA: TGTGCCAGCAGTGATGGTCAGGGCGGTGAAAAACTGTTTTTT. This sequence encodes CASSDGQGGEKLFF.

This clonotype was detected many times. The CDR3 protein is CASSQDKSGLAGYNEQFF. In nucleotides, the CDR3 is TGCGCCAGCAGCCAGGATAAGTCGGGACTAGCGGGTTACAATGAGCAGTTCTTC. The V call is TRBV4-3, the J call TRBJ2-1; TRBD2 matches 12 bases. V was clipped by 3 bases and J by 4 bases; unmatched bases: 10. Germline V gene lookup returns CDR1 LGHNA and CDR2 YSLEER. The CDR3 is 18 residues long.

A word on this clonotype: One end of the junction is discordant with germline, which a read error may explain. This sequence joins TRBV25-1 and TRBJ2-1; D is unclear. Germline assignment: CDR1 MGHDK and CDR2 SYGVNS. The CDR3 has 13 amino acids. CDR3 coding DNA: TGTGCCGGCAGTGCCTATAGGGACAATGAGCAGTTCTTC. Its translation: CAGSAYRDNEQFF.

In the case of this clonotype: Just one base apart from a much larger clone, this may be a read error. The final CDR3 position lacks the conserved phenylalanine or tryptophan, pointing to a likely read error. This chain joins TRBV18 and TRBJ1-2; 10 bases line up with TRBD1. J gave up 2 bases and V 3 bases, and 6 bases lay outside the gene matches. Germline V gives CDR1 KGHSH, CDR2 LQKENI. CDR3 length equals 16 residues. The CDR3, as DNA: TGTGCCAGCTCACCGGAGGGACAGGGGCGAAACTATGGCTACACCCTC. Its translation is CASSPEGQGRNYGYTL.

This clonotype was recorded many times. The V call is TRBV29-1, the J call TRBJ2-7; a weak D match, TRBD2 (6 bases). Trimming pared 7 bases from V and 2 bases from J, leaving 15 bases between. The germline gives CDR1 SQVTM, CDR2 ANQGSEA. CDR3 size: 13 residues. CDR3 nucleotides: TGCAGCGGTCAGGGAGGTCATCCCTACGAGCAGTACTTC. Translation gives CSGQGGHPYEQYF.

This clonotype was picked up many times. The chain carries TRBV28 and TRBJ2-7; the D is unclear. Germline lookup yields CDR1 MDHEN and CDR2 SYDVKM. The CDR3 spans 14 residues. Trimming took off 6 bases at V and 0 bases at J, with 12 bases between the two ends. The CDR3 DNA is TGTGCCAGCAGCCCCCTCTCGGTCTCCTACGAGCAGTACTTC. Translated: CASSPLSVSYEQYF.

This clonotype appeared many times. This chain joins TRBV7-2 and TRBJ1-2, with no clear D. The CDR3 covers 14 residues. Looked up from germline, CDR1 is SGHTA and CDR2 is FQGNSA. The V end lost 5 bases, the J end lost 1 base, and 11 bases lay between the germline ends. CDR3 nucleotide sequence: TGTGCCAGCAGCCGTGACCGGGATAACTATGGCTACACCTTC. This encodes CASSRDRDNYGYTF.

This clonotype was picked up many times. The rearrangement links TRBV12-3 or TRBV12-4 to TRBJ1-4; 9 bases are a match to TRBD1. The CDR3 consists of 14 residues. The V and J ends lost 5 bases and 8 bases, in that order; junction bases with no gene match: 6. The CDR3 bases are TGTGCCAGCAGTACGGACAGGGGAGGGGAAAAACTGTTTTTT. Translation: CASSTDRGGEKLFF.

The sample holds many counts of this clonotype. The chain links TRBV10-3 to TRBJ2-7; a weak D match, TRBD1 (6 bases). V lost 4 bases and J lost 3, with 10 bases in between. CDR3 size: 13 residues. Germline V lookup: CDR1 ENHRY, CDR2 SYGVKD. The DNA of the CDR3 is TGTGCCATCAGTGTGGGGGCAGACTACGAGCAGTACTTC. As protein: CAISVGADYEQYF.

In its sample, this clonotype was seen many times. This sequence joins TRBV15 and TRBJ2-5, with 7 bases identical to TRBD1. Germline V gives CDR1 LNHNV, CDR2 YYDKDF (reference sequence). This CDR3 spans 14 amino acids. V lost 1 base and J lost 2; bases outside the gene matches: 1. CDR3 bases: TGTGCCACCAGCAGAGGGGGACAGCAAGAGACCCAGTACTTC. It specifies CATSRGGQQETQYF.

In this sample, this clonotype turned up many times. This sequence joins TRBV28 and TRBJ2-7; possibly TRBD1 or TRBD2 for D (5 bases each). Germline V gene data show CDR1 as MDHEN and CDR2 as SYDVKM. The length of the CDR3 is 13 residues. The V end lost 5 bases, the J end lost 2 bases, and 10 bases lay between the germline ends. DNA for the CDR3: TGTGCCAGCAGTAATGGGGGTGCCTACGAGCAGTACTTC. It is translated as CASSNGGAYEQYF. The full variable domain, in which reference TRBV28 and TRBJ2-7 provide the parts outside the CDR3, is DVKVTQSSRYLVKRTGEKVFLECVQDMDHENMFWYRQDPGLGLRLIYFSYDVKMKEKGDIPEGYSVSREKKERFSLILESASTNQTSMYLCASSNGGAYEQYFGPGTRLTVT.

This clonotype was detected ten times or more. The chain links TRBV2 to TRBJ2-4, with no clear D. CDR3 length: 13 residues. Germline V CDR1 and CDR2: SNHLY, FYNNEI. V was shortened by 7 bases and J by 2 bases, with 9 bases between the two germline ends. CDR3 in amino acids: CASIGRSKNIQYF. The CDR3, as DNA: TGTGCCAGCATTGGCAGATCCAAAAACATTCAGTACTTC.

The chain links TRBV30 to TRBJ2-7; D ambiguous. Germline CDR1 GTSNPN, CDR2 SVGIG (reference sequence). Trimming cost V 0 bases and J 4 bases, with 13 bases left between them. The CDR3 runs 14 residues. The CDR3 region has the DNA TGTGCCTGGAGTGTCCCTCCGACGGCATACGAGCAGTACTTC. Protein sequence: CAWSVPPTAYEQYF.

This clonotype has at least ten counts. The chain uses TRBV20-1 and TRBJ1-6; D ambiguous. The CDR3 is 13 amino acids. Germline lookup yields CDR1 DFQATT and CDR2 SNEGSKA (reference sequence). Trimming cost V 5 bases and J 7 bases, with 12 bases left between them. The CDR3 DNA reads TGCAGTGCTGCCCGGGCGTTAAATTCACCCCTCCACTTT. Translating it yields CSAARALNSPLHF.

This clonotype has a count of ten or more. This sequence joins TRBV29-1 and TRBJ2-3; 10 bases align to TRBD2. J lost 14 bases, V lost 1 base, and 6 bases had no gene match. From germline, CDR1 is SQVTM and CDR2 ANQGSEA. This CDR3 spans 12 amino acids. The CDR3 sequence is CSVEVLAGGWYF. The CDR3 DNA is TGCAGCGTTGAAGTCTTAGCGGGAGGTTGGTATTTT.

This clonotype was recorded at least ten times. The CDR3 DNA sequence: TGTGCCAGCAATCGGAAAGCGAACACTGAAGCTTTCTTT. It encodes CASNRKANTEAFF. The chain uses TRBV6-2 or TRBV6-3 and TRBJ1-1; D is unresolved. V was cut by 7 bases and J by 1 base, with 10 bases left in between. The length of the CDR3 is 13 residues. Germline V CDR1 and CDR2: MNHEY, SVGEGT.

This chain joins TRBV7-9 and TRBJ1-1; D call uncertain. Trimming stripped 0 bases from V and 1 base from J, with 6 bases between. CDR1 is SEHNR, CDR2 FQNEAQ, per germline (reference sequence). The CDR3 spans 14 residues. CDR3 sequence (DNA): TGTGCCAGCAGCTTAGCGCGAAAGAACACTGAAGCTTTCTTT. It is translated as CASSLARKNTEAFF.

Points on this clonotype: This clone may be a read error of a much larger clone one base away. The chain has TRBV6-6 and TRBJ1-1, with D possibly matching TRBD1 (6 bases). The CDR3 consists of 14 residues. Germline loops: CDR1 MNHNY, CDR2 SVGAGI (reference sequence). CDR3 in amino acids: CTSRTGGAGTEAFF. CDR3 DNA sequence: TGTACCAGCCGCACGGGGGGGGCGGGTACTGAAGCTTTCTTT.